This T cell receptor beta chain emerged from a study of blood T cell repertoires in COVID-19. On the study more broadly: Donors in the United States, Italy and Spain gave samples during acute or convalescent COVID-19.

Assay used: immunoSEQ multiplex PCR; TCRdb lists only in-frame clones, some missing. The sample has some 240,000 clones; approximately 88% are singletons. Comments on this clone: Other nucleotide sequences in the sample specify the same CDR3.

Between the trimmed V and J ends, which lost 1 base and 2 bases, there was a span of 5 bases. This CDR3 has 13 amino acids. Germline V lookup: CDR1 SGHTA, CDR2 FQGNSA. The sequencing sample was made of PBMCs or T cells enriched from blood (not recorded which). The rearrangement links TRBV7-2 to TRBJ1-2; no definite D call. This clonotype originated in a woman aged 40 to 50 who had been exposed to COVID-19. The DNA for the CDR3 is TGTGCCAGCAGCTTAGAACGGAACTATGGCTACACCTTC. This translates into CASSLERNYGYTF.